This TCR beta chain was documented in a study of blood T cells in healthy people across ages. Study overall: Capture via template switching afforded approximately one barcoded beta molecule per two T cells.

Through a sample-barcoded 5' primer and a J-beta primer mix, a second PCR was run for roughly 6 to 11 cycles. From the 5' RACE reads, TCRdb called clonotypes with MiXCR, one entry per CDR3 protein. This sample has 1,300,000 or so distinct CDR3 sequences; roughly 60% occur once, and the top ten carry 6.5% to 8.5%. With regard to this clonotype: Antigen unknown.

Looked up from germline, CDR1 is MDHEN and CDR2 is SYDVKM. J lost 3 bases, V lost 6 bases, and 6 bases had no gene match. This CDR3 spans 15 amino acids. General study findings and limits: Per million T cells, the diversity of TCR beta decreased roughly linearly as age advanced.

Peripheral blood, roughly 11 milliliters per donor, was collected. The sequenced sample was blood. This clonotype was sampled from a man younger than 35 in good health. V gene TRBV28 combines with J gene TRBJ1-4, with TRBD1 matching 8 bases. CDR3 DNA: TGTGCCAGCAGCCTCGGACAGGGTCCTAATGAAAAACTGTTTTTT. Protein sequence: CASSLGQGPNEKLFF.